This TCR beta chain derives from a study of cytomegalovirus exposure and HLA in healthy donors. This table comes from immunoSEQ multiplex PCR, and its TCRdb copy is limited to in-frame clones, with some not included. The repertoire includes 150,000 to 200,000 clones, roughly 80% of them detected once, and roughly 6.5% sits in the top ten. Points on this clone: Antigen specificity is unknown.

Overall study results and limits: There were 150 to 200 TCR beta chains listed as cytomegalovirus-associated. Most TCR sequences showed up rarely, but some public TCRs showed up in many donors.

This receptor was taken from a man younger than 35 in good health and CMV-seropositive. Input material: PBMCs.

The DNA for the CDR3 is TGTGCCAGCAGTGAATCTGACAGGGGGTTTTACAATGAGCAGTTCTTC. The encoded protein is CASSESDRGFYNEQFF. The chain recombines TRBV25-1 with TRBJ2-1; 9 bases fit TRBD1. The ends lost 1 base at V and 4 bases at J; junction bases unmatched: 5. CDR3 size: 16 residues. The germline gives CDR1 MGHDK, CDR2 SYGVNS.